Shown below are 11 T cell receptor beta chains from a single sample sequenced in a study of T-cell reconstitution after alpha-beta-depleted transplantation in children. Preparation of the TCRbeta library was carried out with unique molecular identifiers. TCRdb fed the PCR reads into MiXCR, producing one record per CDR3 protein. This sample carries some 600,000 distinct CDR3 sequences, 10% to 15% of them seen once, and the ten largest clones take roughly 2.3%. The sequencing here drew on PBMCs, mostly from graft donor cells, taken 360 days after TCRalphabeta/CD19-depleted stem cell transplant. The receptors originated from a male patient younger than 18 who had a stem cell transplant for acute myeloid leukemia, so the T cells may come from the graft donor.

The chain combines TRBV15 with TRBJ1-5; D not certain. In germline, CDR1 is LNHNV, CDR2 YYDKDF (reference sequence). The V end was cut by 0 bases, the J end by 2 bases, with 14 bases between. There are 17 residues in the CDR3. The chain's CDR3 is CATSRDAPSWGNQPQHF. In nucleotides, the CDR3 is TGTGCCACCAGCAGAGATGCTCCTTCTTGGGGCAATCAGCCCCAGCATTTT.

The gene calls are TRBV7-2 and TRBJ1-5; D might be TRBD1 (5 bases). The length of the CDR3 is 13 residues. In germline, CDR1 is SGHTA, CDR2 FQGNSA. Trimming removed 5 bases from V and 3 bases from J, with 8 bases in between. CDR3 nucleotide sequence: TGTGCCAGCAGCACAGGTCCCAATCAGCCCCAGCATTTT. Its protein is CASSTGPNQPQHF.

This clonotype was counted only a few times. The DNA for the CDR3 is TGTGCCAGCAGTTACTCTGGGGTGAACCGGACAGTGAGGGAGACCCAGTACTTC. Translated, it gives CASSYSGVNRTVRETQYF. The chain carries TRBV6-2 or TRBV6-3 and TRBJ2-5; maybe TRBD1 (6 bases). Germline V gene lookup returns CDR1 MNHEY and CDR2 SVGEGT. The CDR3 sequence is 18 residues long. The V end lost 0 bases, the J end lost 5 bases, and 22 bases lay between the germline ends.

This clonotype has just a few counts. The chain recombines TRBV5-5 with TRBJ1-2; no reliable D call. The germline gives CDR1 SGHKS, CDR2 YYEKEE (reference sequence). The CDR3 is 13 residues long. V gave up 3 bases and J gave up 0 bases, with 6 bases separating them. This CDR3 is CASSSAANYGYTF. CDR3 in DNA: TGTGCCAGCAGCTCCGCAGCTAACTATGGCTACACCTTC.

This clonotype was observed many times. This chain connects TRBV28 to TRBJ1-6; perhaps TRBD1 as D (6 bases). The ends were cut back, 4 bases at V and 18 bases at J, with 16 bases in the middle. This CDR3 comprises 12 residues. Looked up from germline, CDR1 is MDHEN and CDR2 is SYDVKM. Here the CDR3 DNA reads TGTGCCAGCAGTTCCCCGGGACAAATACCCCACTTT. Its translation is CASSSPGQIPHF. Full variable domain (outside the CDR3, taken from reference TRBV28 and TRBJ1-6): DVKVTQSSRYLVKRTGEKVFLECVQDMDHENMFWYRQDPGLGLRLIYFSYDVKMKEKGDIPEGYSVSREKKERFSLILESASTNQTSMYLCASSSPGQIPHFGNGTRLTVT.

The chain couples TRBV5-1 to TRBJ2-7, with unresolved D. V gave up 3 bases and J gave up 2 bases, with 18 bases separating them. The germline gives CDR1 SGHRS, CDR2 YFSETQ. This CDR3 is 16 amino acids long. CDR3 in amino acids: CASSSLPAGLPYEQYF. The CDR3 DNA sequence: TGCGCCAGCAGCTCCCTCCCGGCCGGATTACCCTACGAGCAGTACTTC.

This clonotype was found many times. CDR3 loop: CASSPGDSYEQYF. CDR3 coding DNA: TGTGCCAGCAGCCCGGGGGACTCCTACGAGCAGTACTTC. V usage is TRBV7-6 and J usage is TRBJ2-7; TRBD2 might be the D (6 bases). The CDR3 loop spans 13 amino acids. Germline V CDR1 and CDR2: SGHVS, FNYEAQ. Trimming cost V 5 bases and J 0 bases, with 8 bases left between them.

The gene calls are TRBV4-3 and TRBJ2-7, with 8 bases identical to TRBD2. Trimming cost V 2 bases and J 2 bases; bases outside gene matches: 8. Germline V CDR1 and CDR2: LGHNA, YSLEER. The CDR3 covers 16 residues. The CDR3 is CASSQNLHSGTYEQYF. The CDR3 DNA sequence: TGCGCCAGCAGCCAAAATCTTCATAGCGGGACCTACGAGCAGTACTTC.

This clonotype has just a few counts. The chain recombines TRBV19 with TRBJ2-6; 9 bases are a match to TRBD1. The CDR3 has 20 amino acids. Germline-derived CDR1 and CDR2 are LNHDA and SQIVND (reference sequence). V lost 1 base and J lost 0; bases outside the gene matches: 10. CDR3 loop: CASSIVRGQGLRSGANVLTF. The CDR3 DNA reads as TGTGCCAGTAGTATAGTAAGGGGACAGGGCCTCCGCTCTGGGGCCAACGTCCTGACTTTC.

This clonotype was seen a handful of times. CDR3 residues: CASSKGLAGLYEQYF. CDR3 nucleotide sequence: TGTGCCAGCAGCAAAGGGCTAGCGGGACTCTACGAGCAGTACTTC. The chain couples TRBV3-1 to TRBJ2-7; 9 nucleotides line up with TRBD2. CDR3 length equals 15 residues. J was trimmed by 3 bases and V by 5 bases; bases with no gene match: 8. CDR1 is LGHDT, CDR2 YNNKEL, per germline (reference sequence).

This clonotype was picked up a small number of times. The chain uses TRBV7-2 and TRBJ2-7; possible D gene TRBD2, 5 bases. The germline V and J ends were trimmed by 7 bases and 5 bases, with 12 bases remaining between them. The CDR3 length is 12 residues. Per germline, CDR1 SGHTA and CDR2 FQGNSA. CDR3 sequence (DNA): TGTGCCAGCACCAGCGGCCTCAACGAGCAGTACTTC. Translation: CASTSGLNEQYF. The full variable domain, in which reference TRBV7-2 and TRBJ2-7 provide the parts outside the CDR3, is GAGVSQSPSNKVTEKGKDVELRCDPISGHTALYWYRQSLGQGLEFLIYFQGNSAPDKSGLPSDRFSAERTGGSVSTLTIQRTQQEDSAVYLCASTSGLNEQYFGPGTRLTVT.